Listed below are T cell receptor beta chains from one sample, sequenced in a study of glioma-infiltrating T cells. One entry per CDR3 protein results from TCRdb running MiXCR on the multiplex PCR reads. The sample holds 15,000 to 20,000 distinct CDR3 sequences; 55% to 75% are singletons and the top ten take around 42%. Material: glioma tissue, nonneoplastic brain tissue, or PBMCs (not recorded which). Receptors were obtained from a human donor with low-grade glioma or glioblastoma, undergoing nonglioma brain surgery, or in good health (not recorded which). The CDR3 runs from the conserved cysteine through the conserved F or W. The D gene is left open where the match is weak. Not every row has a clone size; where given, it reads once, few, many or a size class.

len	v_gene	abundance	d_gene	j_gene	CDR3aa	CDR3nt
14	TRBV7-2	-	-	TRBJ2-1	CASSFSARYNEQFF	TGTGCCAGCAGCTTCTCGGCCCGGTACAATGAGCAGTTCTTC
14	TRBV6-1	medium-sized	-	TRBJ1-1	CASQRAQMNTEAFF	TGTGCCAGCCAAAGGGCCCAAATGAACACTGAAGCTTTCTTT
18	TRBV28	-	TRBD1	TRBJ2-7	CASSLPKHSGTGSYEQYF	TGTGCCAGCAGTCTCCCCAAGCATTCCGGGACAGGGTCCTACGAGCAGTACTTC
19	TRBV27	many	-	TRBJ2-5	CASSLRGVTIGDYQETQYF	TGTGCCAGCAGTTTACGAGGGGTTACTATTGGGGATTACCAAGAGACCCAGTACTTC
12	TRBV2	few	-	TRBJ2-7	CASSGKGYEQYF	TGTGCCAGCAGTGGAAAAGGCTACGAGCAGTACTTC
12	TRBV6-5	-	TRBD1	TRBJ1-1	CATRTGRTEASF	TGTGCCACCCGGACAGGGCGCACTGAAGCTTCCTTT
16	TRBV27	-	-	TRBJ2-3	CASSLKGLWSTDTQYF	TGTGCCAGCAGTTTAAAGGGTTTATGGAGCACAGATACGCAGTATTTT
12	TRBV29-1	few	-	TRBJ2-7	CSVDPGRNEQYF	TGCAGCGTTGACCCGGGGAGGAACGAGCAGTACTTC
13	TRBV6-2/TRBV6-3	few	-	TRBJ2-7	CASSYSPSYEQYF	TGTGCCAGCAGTTATAGTCCCTCCTACGAGCAGTACTTC
13	TRBV20-1	-	TRBD2	TRBJ2-7	CSAGLAVVSEQYF	TGCAGTGCCGGACTAGCGGTTGTAAGCGAGCAGTACTTC
17	TRBV6-5	-	-	TRBJ2-5	CASSYLRGTRYQETQYF	TGTGCCAGCAGTTATCTTCGAGGAACTCGGTACCAAGAGACCCAGTACTTC
13	TRBV29-1	-	-	TRBJ1-4	CSAGKGNNEKLFF	TGCAGCGCCGGGAAGGGGAATAATGAAAAACTGTTTTTT
13	TRBV10-1	-	-	TRBJ2-3	CASSESEVDTQYF	TGCGCCAGCAGTGAGTCCGAGGTAGATACGCAGTATTTT